Listed below are T cell receptor beta chains from one sample, sequenced in a study of cytomegalovirus exposure and HLA in healthy donors. Measured with immunoSEQ multiplex PCR; TCRdb has only the in-frame clones, and not every one. Of roughly 100,000 clones listed, 76% are singletons. The sample comprised PBMCs. These receptors were collected from a man aged 40-55 years in good health and CMV-seropositive. Each CDR3 is given without its conserved first and last residue. The order of the fields is J gene, clone size, V gene, CDR3 protein. Clone size is not always given. Where it is, it says once, few, many or a class for expanded clones.

>TRBJ2-1|-|TRBV6-6
ASSYDRTSEF
>TRBJ2-1|-|TRBV7-9
ASSLVAAGRYNEQF
>TRBJ2-7|-|TRBV13
ASSQRTSGTSSTTYEQY
>TRBJ2-7|-|TRBV11-3
ASSLDRTGGPYEQY
>TRBJ2-7|few|TRBV4-3
ASSRRQGDEQY
>TRBJ1-3|-|TRBV4-1
ASSHLGQGNTIY
>TRBJ2-1|-|TRBV30
AREAGGRDEQF
>TRBJ1-4|-|TRBV19
ASTSRQGTNEKLF
>TRBJ1-2|few|TRBV12-5
ASGLFGTGALYGYT
>TRBJ2-3|-|TRBV4-2
ASSAPPYLAGGTDTQY
>TRBJ2-3|-|TRBV4-3
ASSQDLPSQGADTQY
>TRBJ2-7|few|TRBV28
ASSWGTGSPYEQY
>TRBJ2-1|few|TRBV7-2
ASSLAVQYNEQF
>TRBJ2-1|-|TRBV5-6
ASHGMDAGTSYNEQF
>TRBJ2-1|-|TRBV9
ASSDQGFEQF
>TRBJ2-5|-|TRBV5-6
ASSFWTSGYQETQY
>TRBJ2-1|-|TRBV27
ASTSRAGIYNEQF
>TRBJ2-4|-|TRBV5-4
ASSLGTAAKNIQY
>TRBJ2-1|-|TRBV13
ASSGLAGTYNEQF
>TRBJ1-3|-|TRBV18
ASSGQGGNTIY
>TRBJ1-1|few|TRBV19
ASSDGGQGKTEAF
>TRBJ2-1|-|TRBV9
ASSFRTSGAEQF
>TRBJ1-1|once|TRBV6-6
ASSQTGQGWTEAF
>TRBJ2-1|-|TRBV14
ASSQVQGVYNEQF
>TRBJ1-3|-|TRBV28
ASKTGGGNTIY
>TRBJ1-5|few|TRBV7-9
ASSPDREGWQPQH
>TRBJ2-3|-|TRBV28
ASSSPRGGTTDTQY
>TRBJ2-1|-|TRBV6-1
ASSWTIGSNEQF
>TRBJ2-4|few|TRBV10-3
AISERNGQGYKNIQY
>TRBJ2-3|-|TRBV9
ASSLAEGRSTDTQY
>TRBJ2-7|-|TRBV7-8
ASRASGIYEQY
>TRBJ2-2|-|TRBV5-4
ASSPHSGSVPGELF
>TRBJ1-5|-|TRBV19
ASSKDRPSNQPQH
>TRBJ2-1|-|TRBV7-3
ASSPTDYNEQF
>TRBJ2-1|-|TRBV6-5
ASSYEGGRWNEQF
>TRBJ1-2|once|TRBV6-5
ASSTGSGYT
>TRBJ1-1|few|TRBV29-1
SVDSGGVAEAF
>TRBJ2-5|-|TRBV5-1
ASSLRRGQETQY
>TRBJ2-5|few|TRBV7-2
ASSLSRSRETQY
>TRBJ2-7|-|TRBV9
ASSVSDIPYEQY
>TRBJ1-2|-|TRBV27
ASRSTGTGINGYT
>TRBJ2-5|-|TRBV11-3
ASSPRLAAQETQY
>TRBJ2-7|-|TRBV5-1
ASSFASSYEQY
>TRBJ2-1|-|TRBV2
ASSEWQGNEQF
>TRBJ1-4|once|TRBV4-2
ASSQDWGRDEKLF
>TRBJ2-5|-|TRBV9
ASSVDAGSGETQY
>TRBJ2-7|-|TRBV4-1
ASSQPLLGEQY
>TRBJ2-7|-|TRBV11-3
ASSLVERGYEQY
>TRBJ2-7|-|TRBV11-2
ASTPSDSPSYEQC
>TRBJ2-2|-|TRBV7-9
ASSPNRGWNTGELF
>TRBJ2-5|-|TRBV13
ASSLVDSQETQY
>TRBJ2-5|-|TRBV6-6
ASSYSMEQY
>TRBJ2-7|-|TRBV28
ASSSTMREQY